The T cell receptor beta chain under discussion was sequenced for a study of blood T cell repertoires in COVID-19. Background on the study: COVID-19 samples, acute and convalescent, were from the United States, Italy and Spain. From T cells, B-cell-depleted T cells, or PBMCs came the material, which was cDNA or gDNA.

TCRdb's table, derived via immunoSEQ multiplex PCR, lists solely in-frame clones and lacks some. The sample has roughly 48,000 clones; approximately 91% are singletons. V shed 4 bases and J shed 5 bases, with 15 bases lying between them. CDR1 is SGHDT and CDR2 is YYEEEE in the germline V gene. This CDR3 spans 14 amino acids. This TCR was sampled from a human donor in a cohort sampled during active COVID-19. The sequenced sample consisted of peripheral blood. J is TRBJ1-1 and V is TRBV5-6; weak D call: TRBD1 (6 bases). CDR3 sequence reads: CASSGGQPWTEAFF. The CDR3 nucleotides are TGTGCCAGCAGCGGTGGACAGCCGTGGACTGAAGCTTTCTTT.